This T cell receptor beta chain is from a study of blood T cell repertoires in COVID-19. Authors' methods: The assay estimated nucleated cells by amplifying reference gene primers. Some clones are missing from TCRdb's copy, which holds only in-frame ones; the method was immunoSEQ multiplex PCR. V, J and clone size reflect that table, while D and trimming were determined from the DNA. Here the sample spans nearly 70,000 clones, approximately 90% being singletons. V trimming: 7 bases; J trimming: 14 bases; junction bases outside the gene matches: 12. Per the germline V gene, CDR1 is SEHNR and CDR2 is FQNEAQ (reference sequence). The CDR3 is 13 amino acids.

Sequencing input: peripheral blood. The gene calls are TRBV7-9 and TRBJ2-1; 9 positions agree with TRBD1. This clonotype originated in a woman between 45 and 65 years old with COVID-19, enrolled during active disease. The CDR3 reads CASTVVRDREEFF. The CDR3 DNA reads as TGTGCCAGCACCGTCGTACGGGACAGGGAGGAGTTCTTC.